The TCR beta chain described here comes from a study of T cell responses to AZD1222 COVID-19 vaccine. A note on this clone: Its cognate antigen is unknown.

Broader study findings: CD4 TCRs linked to vaccination spanned spike, dominating at 160-218 and 743-854. Nearly half of spike-specific TCRs reportedly target variant regions that are unmutated in the B.1.351 and B.1.1.7 variants. A rise in Spike-specific TCR breadth and depth followed two AZD1222 doses.

Using immunoSEQ multiplex PCR, the repertoire was profiled, and TCRdb retains in-frame clones only, with some absent. Among 140,000 to 150,000 clones listed, 88% were seen once. The junction had 6 bases not matched to a gene; V was cut back by 3 bases and J by 10 bases. The germline V gene encodes CDR1 MDHEN and CDR2 SYDVKM. The CDR3 runs 13 residues. This TCR came from an adult in good health. This chain links TRBV28 with TRBJ2-1, with 7 bases aligning to TRBD1. Sequences were derived from peripheral blood, sampled on day 0 of AZD1222 vaccination. The CDR3 reads CASSLRGPGEQFF. The CDR3 DNA reads as TGTGCCAGCAGTTTGAGGGGGCCAGGAGAGCAGTTCTTC.